This T cell receptor beta chain is drawn from a study of blood T cell repertoires in COVID-19. Whole-study context: Samples came from the United States, Italy and Spain, spanning acute and convalescent COVID-19.

Participant age was roughly 18 to 95 years, and participants resided in 24 US areas. Donors were grouped by their self-reported clinical history. Authors' analysis steps: Estimation of nucleated cell counts was performed using reference gene primer amplification. Generated by immunoSEQ multiplex PCR, the TCRdb table keeps only in-frame clones and is missing some. V, J and clone size were drawn from that table, and D and trimming were deduced from the DNA. The sample holds approximately 250,000 clones; more than 80% are singletons and the top ten take over 3.5%. This CDR3 region has 16 residues. Germline V gene sequence: CDR1 PRHDT, CDR2 FYEKMQ (reference sequence). V gave up 4 bases and J gave up 8 bases; unmatched junction bases: 16.

This receptor was taken from a woman under 40 with acute COVID-19. What was sequenced was PBMCs or T cells enriched from blood (not recorded which). The chain links TRBV13 to TRBJ1-2; 7 bases are a match to TRBD1. This chain's CDR3 is CASSSHSTGNIDGYTF. In nucleotides, the CDR3 is TGTGCCAGCAGCTCACACTCGACAGGGAACATAGACGGCTACACCTTC.